This TCR beta chain is drawn from a study of T cell responses to AZD1222 COVID-19 vaccine. Study-wide results and limits: Repertoire collection took place solely once the T cell response had peaked. White British donors predominated, females outnumbered males, and clonal diversity was possibly underestimated. Within unmutated variant regions lay the reported targets of nearly half of spike-specific TCRs.

The CDR3 totals 17 residues. The germline V gene has CDR1 SGHDN and CDR2 FVKESK. Trimming removed 1 base from V and 6 bases from J; junction bases left unmatched: 6. With respect to this clone: Antigen: not known.

Analyses pooled second doses at about 4 or about 12 weeks. The repertoire was sequenced with immunoSEQ multiplex PCR; TCRdb's copy has only in-frame clones and lacks some. The table lists roughly 51,000 clones, approximately 86% of them singletons. The receptor's source is an adult who received the AZD1222 COVID-19 vaccine. Sequenced here: peripheral blood, sampled 28 days after the second AZD1222 dose. The V gene is TRBV14, the J gene TRBJ2-1, with 13 bases identical to TRBD2. In nucleotides, the CDR3 is TGTGCCAGCAGCCAAGCAAGGACTAGCGGGAGAAGCAATGAGCAGTTCTTC. Protein product: CASSQARTSGRSNEQFF. Using reference TRBV14 and TRBJ2-1 for the parts outside the CDR3, the full variable domain is EAGVTQFPSHSVIEKGQTVTLRCDPISGHDNLYWYRRVMGKEIKFLLHFVKESKQDESGMPNNRFLAERTGGTYSTLKVQPAELEDSGVYFCASSQARTSGRSNEQFFGPGTRLTVL.